Each of the 20 T cell receptor beta chains below was sequenced from the same sample in a study of cytomegalovirus exposure and HLA in healthy donors. Here immunoSEQ multiplex PCR was the method, and the copy in TCRdb shows in-frame clones only, minus some. The repertoire holds about 240,000 clones, with around 87% as singletons. Sequences were obtained from PBMCs. These receptors were collected from a man aged 18 to 29 in good health and CMV-seronegative.

This chain links TRBV5-6 with TRBJ2-7; 7 positions agree with TRBD2. V shed 4 bases and J 0 bases; nucleotides not matched to a gene: 13. Germline V gene sequence: CDR1 SGHDT, CDR2 YYEEEE. There are 17 residues in the CDR3. The CDR3 spells CASSTSAGEESSYEQYF. The CDR3 DNA follows: TGTGCCAGCAGCACTTCGGCGGGAGAGGAGAGCTCCTACGAGCAGTACTTC.

The rearrangement joins TRBV19 to TRBJ1-6; 7 nucleotides line up with TRBD1. J was trimmed by 9 bases and V by 8 bases; bases with no gene match: 10. Germline lookup yields CDR1 LNHDA and CDR2 SQIVND (reference sequence). This CDR3 has 14 amino acids. The CDR3 coding sequence is TGTGCCAGTCAACACAGGGGTGAGACTTCACCCCTCCACTTT. This sequence encodes CASQHRGETSPLHF.

V gene TRBV6-4 combines with J gene TRBJ1-6; D gene unclear. CDR3 size: 14 residues. In germline, CDR1 is MRHNA, CDR2 SNTAGT. Deletions cut 4 bases from V and 7 bases from J, with 11 bases between. CDR3 sequence (DNA): TGTGCCAGCAGTGTATTTTCGGGGAATTCACCCCTCCACTTT. Translated: CASSVFSGNSPLHF.

The J gene is TRBJ2-3, the V gene TRBV5-1, with D unresolved. Germline-derived CDR1 and CDR2 are SGHRS and YFSETQ. Between the trimmed V and J ends, which lost 3 bases and 6 bases, there was a span of 8 bases. The CDR3 is 12 residues long. CDR3 DNA sequence: TGCGCCAGCAGCTACTCCGGGGATACGCAGTATTTT. It is translated as CASSYSGDTQYF.

The CDR3 loop is CASSLGRLAGPYEQYF. In DNA, the CDR3 is TGTGCCAGCAGCTTAGGGCGTCTAGCGGGACCCTACGAGCAGTACTTC. This chain links TRBV7-9 with TRBJ2-7; 9 positions agree with TRBD2. Germline values: CDR1 SEHNR, CDR2 FQNEAQ (reference sequence). The junction had 6 bases not matched to a gene; V was cut back by 1 base and J by 2 bases. The CDR3 sequence is 16 residues long.

The genes are TRBV11-2 and TRBJ1-1; D call uncertain. The CDR3 consists of 13 residues. V was shortened by 1 base and J by 3 bases, with 6 bases between the two germline ends. The V gene's germline CDR1 is SGHAT and CDR2 FQNNGV. This CDR3 is CASSLVSDTEAFF. Here the CDR3 DNA reads TGTGCCAGCAGCTTAGTGTCGGACACTGAAGCTTTCTTT.

This clone came up a few times. The chain employs TRBV6-4 and TRBJ2-3, with 8 bases identical to TRBD2. Germline V gene lookup returns CDR1 MRHNA and CDR2 SNTAGT. This CDR3 is built from 14 residues. V was pared by 5 bases and J by 6 bases, with 7 bases of the junction left unmatched. In nucleotides, the CDR3 is TGTGCCAGCAGTTTAAGCGGGAGTTCGGATACGCAGTATTTT. Its protein is CASSLSGSSDTQYF.

The chain carries TRBV5-4 and TRBJ2-3, with D hard to call. V dropped 2 bases and J dropped 1 base, with 5 bases sitting between them. The length of the CDR3 is 13 residues. Germline values: CDR1 SGHNT, CDR2 YYREEE (reference sequence). The CDR3 DNA reads TGTGCCAGCAGCTTTAGTGGCACAGATACGCAGTATTTT. It specifies CASSFSGTDTQYF.

V usage is TRBV28 and J usage is TRBJ1-1; TRBD1 aligns across 11 bases. Germline V gene data show CDR1 as MDHEN and CDR2 as SYDVKM. The trim removed 11 bases at V and 4 bases at J, leaving 3 bases unmatched. The CDR3 sequence is 12 residues long. The CDR3 coding sequence is TGTGCCGGGGGGACAGGGGGCACTGAAGCTTTCTTT. Protein sequence: CAGGTGGTEAFF.

The J gene is TRBJ1-2, the V gene TRBV19; D not certain. CDR1 LNHDA and CDR2 SQIVND come from the germline V gene (reference sequence). This CDR3 comprises 12 residues. Between the trimmed V and J ends, which lost 7 bases and 7 bases, there was a span of 13 bases. The CDR3 nucleotides are TGTGCCAGTAAGTCGGGGAGACTTGGCTACACCTTC. Protein sequence: CASKSGRLGYTF.

This sequence joins TRBV30 and TRBJ1-6; TRBD1 matches at 10 bases. The CDR3 spans 17 residues. Germline lookup yields CDR1 GTSNPN and CDR2 SVGIG (reference sequence). V was pared by 1 base and J by 1 base, with 4 bases of the junction left unmatched. The DNA of the CDR3 is TGTGCCTGGAGTGGGGGACAGGGGAGATCCTATAATTCACCCCTCCACTTT. Protein product: CAWSGGQGRSYNSPLHF.

V is TRBV11-2 and J is TRBJ1-6; D unclear. Trimming cost V 3 bases and J 8 bases, with 17 bases left between them. The CDR3 sequence is 16 residues long. CDR1 is SGHAT, CDR2 FQNNGV, per germline. The CDR3 protein is CASSFFPEAGHSPLHF. DNA for the CDR3: TGTGCCAGCAGCTTCTTCCCGGAGGCAGGTCATTCACCCCTCCACTTT.

This rearrangement joins TRBV9 to TRBJ1-1; D gene unclear. Germline CDR1 reads SGDLS; CDR2 reads YYNGEE. V lost 4 bases and J 4 bases, leaving 5 bases between the germline ends. The CDR3 sequence is 11 residues long. This CDR3 reads CASSTGTEAFF. The CDR3, as DNA: TGTGCCAGCAGCACGGGCACTGAAGCTTTCTTT.

The CDR3 region has the DNA TGTGCCAGCAGCTTAAGGGCTAGCGGGACAGCCTACGAGCAGTACTTC. Its protein product is CASSLRASGTAYEQYF. The rearrangement joins TRBV7-2 to TRBJ2-7, with TRBD2 identical over 9 bases. Germline trimming cut 2 bases from V and 2 bases from J; bases unmatched to any gene: 7. This CDR3 has 16 amino acids. Per germline, CDR1 SGHTA and CDR2 FQGNSA.

The rearrangement uses TRBV27 and TRBJ2-1; 9 bases are a match to TRBD2. Unmatched junction bases numbered 4, after V lost 3 bases and J lost 7 bases. Germline assignment: CDR1 MNHEY and CDR2 SMNVEV (reference sequence). The CDR3 has 14 amino acids. The CDR3 reads CASSFWTSANEQFF. In DNA form, the CDR3 reads TGTGCCAGCAGTTTTTGGACTAGCGCTAATGAGCAGTTCTTC.

The rearrangement links TRBV5-8 to TRBJ2-1; 16 bases agree with TRBD2. CDR3 length: 20 residues. Trimming at V came to 1 base and at J to 1 base, leaving 8 bases not matched to a gene. The germline V gene encodes CDR1 SGHTS and CDR2 YDEGEE. CDR3 in amino acids: CASSLFGTSGRARSYNEQFF. CDR3 DNA sequence: TGTGCCAGCAGCTTGTTTGGGACTAGCGGGAGGGCTAGGTCCTACAATGAGCAGTTCTTC.

The chain employs TRBV2 and TRBJ2-7; D unclear. This CDR3 has 14 amino acids. With 3 bases removed from V and 5 bases from J, the gap between germline ends came to 14 bases. Germline-derived CDR1 and CDR2 are SNHLY and FYNNEI. Here the CDR3 DNA reads TGTGCCAGCAGTGACTTCCAGCGTTTGGACGAGCAGTACTTC. This sequence encodes CASSDFQRLDEQYF.

J is TRBJ1-2 and V is TRBV5-1; D unclear. The CDR3 sequence is 11 residues long. Per germline, CDR1 SGHRS and CDR2 YFSETQ. V lost 4 bases to trimming and J lost 4 bases, with 5 bases between them. CDR3 sequence (DNA): TGCGCCAGCAGCAACAGCTATGGCTACACCTTC. This sequence encodes CASSNSYGYTF.

This chain links TRBV29-1 with TRBJ2-7; a possible D gene is TRBD2 (5 bases). V dropped 7 bases and J dropped 6 bases, with 13 bases sitting between them. The CDR3 runs to 11 residues. Germline CDR1 is SQVTM and CDR2 is ANQGSEA. CDR3 amino acids: CSAREGIEQYF. CDR3 nucleotide sequence: TGCAGCGCCAGAGAGGGAATCGAGCAGTACTTC.

The chain combines TRBV27 with TRBJ1-5; D not resolved. Trimming pared 3 bases from V and 4 bases from J, leaving 7 bases between. CDR1 and CDR2 from the germline V gene are MNHEY and SMNVEV (reference sequence). The CDR3 extends over 13 amino acids. CDR3 sequence: CASSLAGNQPQHF. The DNA for the CDR3 is TGTGCCAGCAGTTTGGCGGGGAATCAGCCCCAGCATTTT.